Included here is one T cell receptor beta chain sequence, with context. Its antigen is undetermined. Trimming left V 3 bases short and J 0 bases short, with 8 bases between. Germline CDR1 is MGHDK and CDR2 is SYGVNS. This CDR3 is 14 amino acids long. This specimen belongs to a study of pediatric ulcerative colitis. Turning to the study itself: Ulcerative colitis patients had pancolitis or left-sided colitis, with confirming histology.

The method was immunoSEQ multiplex PCR; TCRdb's version includes in-frame clones alone and lacks a portion of them. The sample yields 40,000 to 60,000 clones, around 76% seen once. During colonoscopy, one to two rectal pinch biopsies were collected. Study results and caveats: In rectum, acute severe colitis had expanded clones and less diversity.

This sequence originates from a girl between 10 and 17 years old with moderate ulcerative colitis. The chain is built from TRBV25-1 and TRBJ1-1, with D tentatively TRBD1 (6 bases). What was sequenced was gut tissue. The CDR3 DNA reads as TGTGCCAGCAGTGACCAGGGGATGAACACTGAAGCTTTCTTT. Amino acids: CASSDQGMNTEAFF.